A selection of T cell receptor beta chains follows, all from one sample in a study of identical twins. TCRdb redid the calling of the 5' RACE reads with MiXCR, one entry per CDR3 protein. The sample contains some 240,000 distinct CDR3 sequences, about 10% of which appear only once. Sequencing was carried out using memory T cells sorted from blood. The receptors here all came from a man aged 45-60 years in good health. Both conserved end residues are part of each CDR3. A D gene is named only where the DNA matches it firmly. The size entry is marked missing in some rows and otherwise reads once, few, many or a size class.

NA,TRBV6-1,NA,13,TRBJ1-2,TGTGCCAGCAGTCGGACAGCTAACTATGGCTACACCTTC,CASSRTANYGYTF
NA,TRBV7-9,NA,13,TRBJ2-1,TGTGCCAGCAGCCAACAGGGCCCGCGAGAGCAGTTCTTC,CASSQQGPREQFF
NA,TRBV18,few,18,TRBJ2-7,TGTGCCAGCTCACCAATCTCCGGGGCGGGTCCAGGACAGTACGAGCAGTACTTC,CASSPISGAGPGQYEQYF
NA,TRBV5-1,many,18,TRBJ2-2,TGCGCCAGCAGCCTTGATGGACAGCCTTTTGCGAACACCGGGGAGCTGTTTTTT,CASSLDGQPFANTGELFF
NA,TRBV9,NA,14,TRBJ2-7,TGTGCCAGCAGCGTAGATGGGGGTCCCTTAGAGCAGTACTTC,CASSVDGGPLEQYF
TRBD2,TRBV4-2,few,15,TRBJ2-7,TGTGCCAGCAGCCAGGGCGGGACTAACTCCTACGAGCAGTACTTC,CASSQGGTNSYEQYF
TRBD2,TRBV11-3,NA,17,TRBJ2-4,TGTGCCAGCAGCTTATCTAGCGGGGACCTAGCCAAAAACATTCAGTACTTC,CASSLSSGDLAKNIQYF
TRBD1,TRBV28,many,17,TRBJ2-7,TGTGCCAGCAGTTTATACCCCGGGACAGGAACGACCTACGAGCAGTACTTC,CASSLYPGTGTTYEQYF
NA,TRBV7-2,NA,13,TRBJ1-1,TGTGCCAGCATCGGGTACGGGGATACTGAAGCTTTCTTT,CASIGYGDTEAFF
TRBD1,TRBV28,few,15,TRBJ1-4,TGTGCCAGCAGTTTGAGTTCGCAGGGGGATGAAAAACTGTTTTTT,CASSLSSQGDEKLFF
NA,TRBV5-1,many,14,TRBJ2-6,TGCGCCAGCAGCCCAGGCTCTGGGGCCAACGTCCTGACTTTC,CASSPGSGANVLTF
NA,TRBV3-1,many,16,TRBJ1-6,TGTGCCAGCAGCCAAGATGGGCTTATGGGGGCCTCACCCCTCCACTTT,CASSQDGLMGASPLHF
TRBD1,TRBV20-1,few,16,TRBJ2-4,TGCAGTGCTAGGCCAGGGGGCAGTAAGGCCAAAAACATTCAGTACTTC,CSARPGGSKAKNIQYF
NA,TRBV20-1,NA,15,TRBJ2-6,TGCAGTGCTTTGAGACAGGACTCTGGGGCCAACGTCCTGACTTTC,CSALRQDSGANVLTF
NA,TRBV15,few,13,TRBJ1-3,TGTGCCACCAGAAGGATTCCCGGAAACACCATATATTTT,CATRRIPGNTIYF
NA,TRBV7-2,NA,14,TRBJ2-7,TGTGCCAGCAGCCCGGGCCTGGTCTCCTACGAGCAGTACTTC,CASSPGLVSYEQYF
NA,TRBV3-1,NA,15,TRBJ2-7,TGTGCCAGCAGCGAAGGAGGAGGGGGGAAGTACGAGCAGTACTTC,CASSEGGGGKYEQYF
NA,TRBV12-3/TRBV12-4,NA,14,TRBJ2-5,TGTGCCAGCAGCGACCGGCTAGCCCGGGAGACCCAGTACTTC,CASSDRLARETQYF
NA,TRBV24-1,NA,18,TRBJ2-6,TGTGCCACCAGTGCCGCTCGAGGAGGTGGCTCTGGGGCCAACGTCCTGACTTTC,CATSAARGGGSGANVLTF
NA,TRBV5-5,many,15,TRBJ2-1,TGTGCCAGCAGCTGGGAGACAGCGAAATTTAATGAGCAGTTCTTC,CASSWETAKFNEQFF
NA,TRBV5-1,NA,14,TRBJ2-7,TGCGCCAGCAGCTTGGCGGCACAGGGCTACGAGCAGTACTTC,CASSLAAQGYEQYF
TRBD1,TRBV5-1,many,14,TRBJ2-7,TGCGCCAGCAGCTTCGGGACAGGGGGCCGCGAGCAGTACTTC,CASSFGTGGREQYF
NA,TRBV20-1,many,14,TRBJ2-5,TGCAGTGCTAGTTTCGATATGTACCAAGAGACCCAGTACTTC,CSASFDMYQETQYF
TRBD1,TRBV5-1,many,17,TRBJ2-1,TGCGCCAGCAACCCATCTTTTCCGGGACAGGGTCGGAATGAGCAGTTCTTC,CASNPSFPGQGRNEQFF
TRBD2,TRBV20-1,many,18,TRBJ2-1,TGCAGTGCTAGAGATCTTGAGGTTGTGACTAGCGGGGGTCAGGAGCAGTTCTTC,CSARDLEVVTSGGQEQFF
NA,TRBV7-2,NA,14,TRBJ2-3,TGTGCCAGCAGCTCAAGGAGGGCCGGGGATACGCAGTATTTT,CASSSRRAGDTQYF
TRBD1,TRBV11-1,many,15,TRBJ2-7,TGTGCCAGCAGCTTATTTACAGGGGATACCTACGAGCAGTACTTC,CASSLFTGDTYEQYF
NA,TRBV12-3/TRBV12-4,many,15,TRBJ2-5,TGTGCCAGCAGCTCAGACCGGAGTGATAGAGAGACCCAGTACTTC,CASSSDRSDRETQYF
TRBD1,TRBV7-2,few,16,TRBJ2-5,TGTGCCAGCAGCTTAGGCTCGGACAGGCCCCAAGAGACCCAGTACTTC,CASSLGSDRPQETQYF
NA,TRBV11-1,NA,15,TRBJ2-5,TGTGCCAGCAGCTGGCGGACGGGACACGAAGAGACCCAGTACTTC,CASSWRTGHEETQYF
NA,TRBV5-6,many,14,TRBJ2-5,TGTGCCAGCAGCTTCTGGGACTTTGAAGAGACCCAGTACTTC,CASSFWDFEETQYF
NA,TRBV3-1,few,13,TRBJ1-5,TGTGCCAGCAGCCAATACTGGGATCAGCCCCAGCATTTT,CASSQYWDQPQHF
TRBD2,TRBV6-1,few,14,TRBJ2-5,TGTGCCAGCTCCGGGACTAGCGGGGCACAGACCCAGTACTTC,CASSGTSGAQTQYF
NA,TRBV6-2/TRBV6-3,few,18,TRBJ1-3,TGTGCCAGCAGCCCCCGGGACCGACCTGCCTACTCTGGAAACACCATATATTTT,CASSPRDRPAYSGNTIYF
NA,TRBV20-1,NA,14,TRBJ1-6,TGCAGTGCTCAAGGTACAGGCCCCCAATCACCCCTCCACTTT,CSAQGTGPQSPLHF
TRBD2,TRBV10-3,few,16,TRBJ2-1,TGTGCCATCAGCCGACTAGCGGGGAGCTCCTACAATGAGCAGTTCTTC,CAISRLAGSSYNEQFF
TRBD2,TRBV4-1,NA,17,TRBJ2-1,TGCGCCAGCAGCCAAGATCCCCAGCGGGGGACCTACAATGAGCAGTTCTTC,CASSQDPQRGTYNEQFF
NA,TRBV6-5,NA,14,TRBJ2-1,TGTGCCAGCAGTTACTCCGGACCGGAGAATGAGCAGTTCTTC,CASSYSGPENEQFF
NA,TRBV6-1,NA,17,TRBJ2-5,TGTGCCAGCAGTGAAGGGGGGCCCTGGAGGGGACCAGAGACCCAGTACTTC,CASSEGGPWRGPETQYF
NA,TRBV14,NA,20,TRBJ2-7,TGTGCCAGCAGCCAAGCCCACGTCATGCTTTGGCGGGGGCCCACCTACGAGCAGTACTTC,CASSQAHVMLWRGPTYEQYF
TRBD2,TRBV7-9,few,14,TRBJ2-7,TGTGCCAGCAGCTTGCCGGGGGGGTCCTACGAGCAGTACTTC,CASSLPGGSYEQYF
TRBD2,TRBV7-2,NA,16,TRBJ2-1,TGTGCCAGCAGCGCCTCTAGCGGGGGGGCACAGAATGAGCAGTTCTTC,CASSASSGGAQNEQFF
TRBD1,TRBV6-2/TRBV6-3,NA,16,TRBJ1-5,TGTGCCAGCAGTTACTTCGGGGGGACAGGCAATCAGCCCCAGCATTTT,CASSYFGGTGNQPQHF
TRBD2,TRBV19,many,15,TRBJ2-3,TGTGCCAGTAGTATGCTCGCGGGGGGCACAGATACGCAGTATTTT,CASSMLAGGTDTQYF
NA,TRBV30,many,13,TRBJ1-1,TGTGCCTGGAGTGTTCTCCAGGGGACTGAAGCTTTCTTT,CAWSVLQGTEAFF
TRBD1,TRBV4-1,many,16,TRBJ2-2,TGCGCCAGCAGCCGGCAGGGGGTCCAAAACACCGGGGAGCTGTTTTTT,CASSRQGVQNTGELFF
NA,TRBV20-1,many,13,TRBJ2-7,TGCAGTGCTAGAACCAGAATCTCCTACGAGCAGTACTTC,CSARTRISYEQYF
TRBD1,TRBV5-1,NA,15,TRBJ2-7,TGCGCCAGCAGCTTGGAGGGACAGGGACCATACGAGCAGTACTTC,CASSLEGQGPYEQYF
TRBD2,TRBV7-2,few,16,TRBJ2-3,TGTGCCAGCAGCCAGGGACTAGCGGGGCCCACAGATACGCAGTATTTT,CASSQGLAGPTDTQYF
TRBD1,TRBV7-2,NA,17,TRBJ1-2,TGTGCCAGCAGTACCGGGACAGGTCGAACTCATAACTATGGCTACACCTTC,CASSTGTGRTHNYGYTF
NA,TRBV20-1,few,14,TRBJ2-3,TGCAGTGCTACTGGGGGGCCTGGCACAGATACGCAGTATTTT,CSATGGPGTDTQYF
NA,TRBV20-1,many,10,TRBJ2-7,TGCAGCCCTGGAGGCGACGAGCAGTACTTC,CSPGGDEQYF
TRBD1,TRBV7-9,many,12,TRBJ2-1,TGTGCCAGCAGCTCACAGGGGTTAGATAAGTTCTTC,CASSSQGLDKFF